The 7 T cell receptor beta chains presented below share a single source sample, sequenced in a study of blood T cells in healthy people across ages. With a J-beta primer mix and a sample-barcoded 5' primer, a second PCR ran roughly 6 to 11 cycles. TCRdb processed the 5' RACE reads anew with MiXCR; each CDR3 protein has one entry. The sample lists about 1.5 million distinct CDR3 sequences; approximately 39% were seen once. Sequencing input: blood. The origin of the receptors is a woman between 18 and 29 years old in good health.

This clonotype was seen only a few times. The genes are TRBV6-1 and TRBJ1-2, with TRBD1 matching over 7 bases. Looked up from germline, CDR1 is MNHNS and CDR2 is SASEGT. This CDR3 has 15 residues. V trimming: 1 base; J trimming: 4 bases; junction bases outside the gene matches: 6. Written as DNA, the CDR3 is TGTGCCAGCAGTGAAGAAGGGGGCTCCCCCTATGGCTACACCTTC. This encodes CASSEEGGSPYGYTF.

This clonotype occurred many times. The chain uses TRBV29-1 and TRBJ2-7, with TRBD2 identical over 7 bases. The CDR3 totals 12 residues. CDR1 and CDR2 from the germline V gene are SQVTM and ANQGSEA. The V gene end was trimmed by 5 bases and the J gene end by 4 bases; junction bases not matched to a gene: 5. CDR3 amino acids: CSVSRERYEQYF. CDR3 nucleotide sequence: TGCAGCGTTTCGCGGGAGAGGTACGAGCAGTACTTC.

This clonotype was counted many times. One end of the junction varies from germline; a read error may be responsible. The chain carries TRBV5-1 and TRBJ2-3; 8 nucleotides agree with TRBD1. Germline lookup yields CDR1 SGHRS and CDR2 YFSETQ. The CDR3 has 14 residues. This CDR3 reads CASSLQGGTDTQYF. CDR3 nucleotides: TGTGCCAGCAGTTTACAGGGGGGCACAGATACGCAGTATTTT.

The table lists this clonotype with a count of one. The V and J genes are TRBV6-6 and TRBJ1-3; D is unresolved. Trimming pared 4 bases from V and 0 bases from J, leaving 13 bases between. Germline V gene lookup returns CDR1 MNHNY and CDR2 SVGAGI (reference sequence). The CDR3 covers 16 residues. The CDR3 protein is CASSFIPTTSGNTIYF. The DNA of the CDR3 is TGTGCCAGCAGTTTCATACCAACCACCTCTGGAAACACCATATATTTT.

This clonotype showed up just a few times. The rearrangement links TRBV7-2 to TRBJ2-7; no clear D gene. From germline, CDR1 is SGHTA and CDR2 FQGNSA. The CDR3 extends over 14 amino acids. V lost 5 bases to trimming and J lost 3 bases, with 14 bases between them. The CDR3 loop reads CASSPRRGDYEQYF. CDR3 nucleotide sequence: TGTGCCAGCAGCCCCCGACGCGGAGACTACGAGCAGTACTTC.

The chain is built from TRBV2 and TRBJ1-6; D unclear. The V end lost 4 bases, the J end lost 0 bases, and 10 bases lay between the germline ends. The CDR3 extends over 16 amino acids. The germline CDR1 and CDR2 sequences are SNHLY and FYNNEI. In nucleotides, the CDR3 is TGTGCCAGCAGTGTTGCTCCAAGCTCCTATAATTCACCCCTCCACTTT. This codes for CASSVAPSSYNSPLHF.

This chain joins TRBV7-2 and TRBJ2-5; possible D gene TRBD1, 6 bases. CDR3 length: 14 residues. Germline V gives CDR1 SGHTA, CDR2 FQGNSA. The V and J ends lost 4 bases and 11 bases respectively, with 20 bases between them. The CDR3 DNA is TGTGCCAGCAGCTCTAACAGGGTAGCGTATGAGCAGTACTTC. Protein product: CASSSNRVAYEQYF.